These 6 T cell receptor beta chains originate from one sample sequenced in a study of OX40 agonist ivuxolimab in advanced cancers. TCRdb's table, derived via immunoSEQ multiplex PCR, lists solely in-frame clones and lacks some. The repertoire holds tens of thousands of clones, with approximately 84% as singletons. The specimen comprised CD4+ or CD8+ T cells sorted from blood, sampled in a trial of the OX40 agonist ivuxolimab. All receptors derive from an adult with an advanced solid tumor such as melanoma, head and neck, liver or kidney cancer.

The chain links TRBV7-3 to TRBJ2-6; no reliable D call. Between the trimmed V and J ends, which lost 1 base and 4 bases, there was a span of 5 bases. The CDR3 sequence is 14 residues long. CDR1 and CDR2 (germline): SGHTA, FQGTGA. This CDR3 is CASSLSAGANVLTF. The CDR3 DNA reads as TGTGCCAGCAGCTTAAGCGCCGGGGCCAACGTCCTGACTTTC.

Regarding this clone: At one end the junction does not follow the germline gene, possibly because of a read error. The chain links TRBV7-6 to TRBJ1-3; D call uncertain. The length of the CDR3 is 13 residues. Germline CDR1 SGHVS, CDR2 FNYEAQ. The CDR3 here is CASSLESGDTIYF. The CDR3, as DNA: TGTGCCAGCAGCTTAGAATCTGGAGACACCATATATTTT.

The chain joins TRBV27 to TRBJ2-1, with D uncertain. Deletions cut 6 bases from V and 4 bases from J, with 10 bases between. The CDR3 covers 13 residues. Looked up from germline, CDR1 is MNHEY and CDR2 is SMNVEV (reference sequence). The CDR3 region has the DNA TGTGCCAGCAGACCCTGGGCTTACAATGAGCAGTTCTTC. This sequence encodes CASRPWAYNEQFF.

V gene TRBV5-4 combines with J gene TRBJ2-4; no reliable D call. V gave up 3 bases and J gave up 0 bases, with 7 bases separating them. CDR3 size: 14 residues. Germline values: CDR1 SGHNT, CDR2 YYREEE (reference sequence). For the CDR3, the DNA is TGTGCCAGCAGCTCCCCCGCAGCCAAAAACATTCAGTACTTC. Its translation: CASSSPAAKNIQYF.

The V gene is TRBV29-1, the J gene TRBJ2-7; D is perhaps TRBD1 (5 bases). This CDR3 has 11 amino acids. Trimming removed 5 bases at V and 4 bases at J, with 9 bases between. Looked up from germline, CDR1 is SQVTM and CDR2 is ANQGSEA. The CDR3 DNA is TGCAGCGTTAGTAGGGGTTACGAGCAGTACTTC. It yields the protein CSVSRGYEQYF.

The chain has TRBV11-3 and TRBJ1-2; TRBD1 aligns across 9 bases. From germline, CDR1 is SGHNT and CDR2 YENEEA. The CDR3 has 15 amino acids. The V and J ends lost 4 bases and 2 bases, in that order; junction bases with no gene match: 5. Here the CDR3 reads CASSYTGGLNYGYTF. In nucleotides, the CDR3 is TGTGCCAGCAGCTACACAGGGGGCCTCAACTATGGCTACACCTTC.